These T cell receptor beta chains were read from a single sample in a study of blood T cells in healthy people across ages. MiXCR was run by TCRdb on the 5' RACE reads, yielding one entry per CDR3 protein. Among roughly 1,500,000 distinct CDR3 sequences listed, 35% to 45% were seen once. Sequencing was performed on blood. These TCRs come from a woman under 30 in good health. CDR3s include the opening cysteine and the closing phenylalanine or tryptophan. D genes are given only for firm matches. Clone size is shown for a subset of rows, as once, few, many or a class of expanded clone.

d_call | clone_size | j_call | v_call | cdr3_aa | cdr3_nt
TRBD2 | NA | TRBJ2-1 | TRBV12-3/TRBV12-4 | CASRLEGLALREQFF | TGTGCCAGCAGGCTAGAGGGACTAGCTTTACGTGAGCAGTTCTTC
TRBD2 | NA | TRBJ2-7 | TRBV27 | CASRPPGLANEQYF | TGTGCCAGCAGGCCCCCGGGACTAGCAAATGAGCAGTACTTC
NA | NA | TRBJ1-2 | TRBV11-2 | CASSLSIDPSYGYTF | TGTGCCAGCAGCTTAAGCATCGACCCAAGCTATGGCTACACCTTC
NA | few | TRBJ2-1 | TRBV25-1 | CASSVGLVPAYNEQFF | TGTGCCAGCAGTGTGGGTCTAGTACCCGCCTACAATGAGCAGTTCTTC
TRBD2 | NA | TRBJ2-2 | TRBV19 | CASMSGRADTGELFF | TGTGCCAGTATGAGCGGGAGGGCCGACACCGGGGAGCTGTTTTTT
NA | NA | TRBJ2-7 | TRBV4-1 | CASSQVGGLIEEQYF | TGCGCCAGCAGCCAAGTCGGAGGACTAATCGAGGAGCAGTACTTC
TRBD1 | NA | TRBJ1-1 | TRBV18 | CASSPPGQGLQNTEAFF | TGTGCCAGCTCACCTCCGGGACAGGGACTCCAAAACACTGAAGCTTTCTTT
TRBD2 | few | TRBJ2-1 | TRBV7-9 | CASSLAGGGGTSGMNEQFF | TGTGCCAGCAGCTTAGCGGGCGGAGGGGGGACTAGCGGGATGAATGAGCAGTTCTTC
NA | NA | TRBJ2-7 | TRBV6-2/TRBV6-3 | CATGKQVGDTQYF | TGTGCCACCGGGAAGCAGGTCGGAGATACCCAGTACTTC
NA | NA | TRBJ2-3 | TRBV27 | CASGAGGADTQYF | TGTGCCAGCGGTGCGGGCGGGGCAGATACGCAGTATTTT
NA | few | TRBJ2-7 | TRBV4-2 | CASSQDKDPRRGEQYF | TGTGCCAGCAGCCAAGATAAGGACCCCCGGAGGGGCGAGCAGTACTTC
TRBD2 | NA | TRBJ2-1 | TRBV19 | CASTGTSGRGWSYNEQFF | TGTGCCAGTACTGGGACTAGCGGACGGGGTTGGTCCTACAATGAGCAGTTCTTC
NA | NA | TRBJ2-5 | TRBV18 | CASSPWTAQETQYF | TGTGCCAGCTCACCCTGGACAGCTCAAGAGACCCAGTACTTC
NA | NA | TRBJ1-5 | TRBV7-9 | CASSLGGEGQPQHF | TGTGCCAGCAGCTTAGGGGGTGAAGGTCAGCCCCAGCATTTT
NA | NA | TRBJ2-3 | TRBV6-5 | CASRDYSDTQYF | TGTGCCAGCAGGGACTATTCAGATACGCAGTATTTT
TRBD1 | NA | TRBJ2-7 | TRBV5-1 | CASSGLNGTELNEQYF | TGCGCCAGCAGCGGATTAAACGGGACAGAACTAAATGAGCAGTACTTC
NA | few | TRBJ2-7 | TRBV30 | CAWTARGDLRYEQYF | TGTGCCTGGACTGCGAGGGGGGATTTACGGTACGAGCAGTACTTC
TRBD1 | NA | TRBJ1-1 | TRBV6-5 | CASLDTGGDTEAFF | TGTGCCAGCCTTGACACAGGGGGGGACACTGAAGCTTTCTTT
TRBD1 | NA | TRBJ2-5 | TRBV28 | CASSLVPGGLGETQYF | TGTGCCAGCAGTTTGGTTCCAGGGGGCTTAGGTGAGACCCAGTACTTC
NA | many | TRBJ2-1 | TRBV20-1 | CSAPLSSYNEQFF | TGCAGTGCTCCCCTGAGCTCCTACAATGAGCAGTTCTTC
NA | NA | TRBJ1-1 | TRBV2 | CASSEVGVSTEAFF | TGTGCCAGCAGTGAAGTAGGGGTATCCACTGAAGCTTTCTTT
TRBD2 | NA | TRBJ2-2 | TRBV29-1 | CSVSGSAGTSGLTGELFF | TGCAGCGTGTCGGGTTCCGCCGGGACTAGCGGACTTACCGGGGAGCTGTTTTTT
TRBD1 | NA | TRBJ2-2 | TRBV10-3 | CAISRGTGELFF | TGTGCCATCTCCAGGGGGACCGGGGAGCTGTTTTTT
NA | NA | TRBJ1-4 | TRBV7-2 | CASSLGPGEEKLFF | TGTGCCAGCAGCTTAGGTCCAGGGGAGGAAAAACTGTTTTTT
NA | NA | TRBJ2-5 | TRBV28 | CASSLQPPNEQYF | TGTGCCAGCAGTTTGCAGCCTCCCAATGAGCAGTACTTC
NA | NA | TRBJ1-5 | TRBV27 | CASSLLGYNQPQHF | TGTGCCAGCAGTTTATTAGGGTACAATCAGCCCCAGCATTTT
NA | NA | TRBJ2-7 | TRBV7-9 | CASSLAPSLKDEQYF | TGTGCCAGCAGTCTCGCCCCGTCCCTAAAGGACGAGCAGTACTTC
NA | NA | TRBJ2-1 | TRBV24-1 | CATSEGTGSTNEQFF | TGTGCCACCAGTGAGGGGACGGGATCTACAAATGAGCAGTTCTTC
NA | few | TRBJ1-2 | TRBV29-1 | CSVVGVEGGYTF | TGCAGCGTTGTGGGGGTCGAAGGTGGCTACACCTTC
TRBD2 | few | TRBJ2-1 | TRBV18 | CASSPNSILAGGYNEQFF | TGTGCCAGCTCACCCAACTCAATTTTAGCGGGAGGCTACAATGAGCAGTTCTTC
TRBD1 | NA | TRBJ1-2 | TRBV27 | CASSLSLGQGGYGYTF | TGTGCCAGCAGTTTATCACTGGGACAGGGTGGCTATGGCTACACCTTC
NA | NA | TRBJ2-5 | TRBV2 | CASTQAREYQETQYF | TGTGCCAGCACTCAGGCGAGGGAGTACCAAGAGACCCAGTACTTC
NA | NA | TRBJ2-7 | TRBV15 | CATSRGKPGNEQYF | TGTGCCACCAGCAGAGGGAAACCGGGTAACGAGCAGTACTTC
NA | NA | TRBJ2-3 | TRBV5-1 | CASSHLWEDTDTQYF | TGCGCCAGCAGCCACTTGTGGGAGGACACAGATACGCAGTATTTT
NA | few | TRBJ1-2 | TRBV2 | CASRVTENYGYTF | TGTGCCAGCAGGGTGACAGAAAACTATGGCTACACCTTC
NA | NA | TRBJ2-3 | TRBV18 | CASSPRAMDTQYF | TGTGCCAGCTCACCACGAGCGATGGATACGCAGTATTTT
NA | NA | TRBJ1-6 | TRBV2 | CASSGDTRDSPLHF | TGTGCCAGCAGTGGGGACACCAGGGATTCACCCCTCCACTTT
NA | NA | TRBJ2-3 | TRBV10-3 | CAINPREQDTQYF | TGTGCCATCAATCCTAGGGAGCAGGATACGCAGTATTTT
NA | few | TRBJ1-2 | TRBV6-6 | CASSYRDTNYGYTF | TGTGCCAGCAGTTACCGGGACACGAACTATGGCTACACCTTC
NA | NA | TRBJ1-1 | TRBV12-3/TRBV12-4 | CASSLAPRTEAFF | TGTGCCAGCAGTTTAGCCCCAAGGACTGAAGCTTTCTTT
TRBD2 | NA | TRBJ2-2 | TRBV6-6 | CASSHARGGGGTGELFF | TGTGCCAGCAGTCACGCTCGGGGGGGCGGAGGCACCGGGGAGCTGTTTTTT
NA | NA | TRBJ2-5 | TRBV20-1 | CSVLRGTGTQYF | TGCAGCGTCCTAAGGGGAACAGGGACCCAGTACTTC
NA | NA | TRBJ2-7 | TRBV2 | CASSVRQPPYEQYF | TGTGCCAGCAGTGTAAGGCAGCCACCCTACGAGCAGTACTTC
TRBD1 | NA | TRBJ2-4 | TRBV6-2/TRBV6-3 | CASSYDRGSLAKNIQYF | TGTGCCAGCAGTTACGACAGGGGGAGTCTAGCCAAAAACATTCAGTACTTC
NA | NA | TRBJ2-7 | TRBV12-3/TRBV12-4 | CASSNSLYEQYF | TGTGCCAGCAGTAATAGCCTCTACGAGCAGTACTTC
NA | NA | TRBJ2-4 | TRBV11-2 | CASNLGVAEKNIQYF | TGTGCCAGCAACTTAGGTGTAGCGGAGAAAAACATTCAGTACTTC
NA | many | TRBJ2-5 | TRBV29-1 | CSVEWGTQETQYF | TGCAGCGTTGAATGGGGGACACAAGAGACCCAGTACTTC